This T cell receptor (beta chain) originates from a study of shared T cell receptors in the human thymus. The V and J ends lost 0 bases and 4 bases respectively, with 12 bases between them. Germline-derived CDR1 and CDR2 are MNHNS and SASEGT. The CDR3 totals 15 residues. The assay was immunoSEQ multiplex PCR, and TCRdb's table has in-frame clones only and misses some. Seen here are 700,000 to 750,000 clones, 80% to 90% observed once, and the top ten hold under 0.012%. This sample also belongs to another study, concerning human thymus T cells. That publication notes: The thymus tissue came from resections taken during corrective heart surgery. Thymic and blood repertoires showed apparently biased V and J gene usage.

The TCR sequence derives from a girl under three years old with a congenital heart defect. The sequencing input was thymocytes. The chain joins TRBV6-1 to TRBJ1-2; D gene unclear. In nucleotides, the CDR3 is TGTGCCAGCAGTGAAGCGGCGGGGTATCCCTATGGCTACACCTTC. Translated, it gives CASSEAAGYPYGYTF.